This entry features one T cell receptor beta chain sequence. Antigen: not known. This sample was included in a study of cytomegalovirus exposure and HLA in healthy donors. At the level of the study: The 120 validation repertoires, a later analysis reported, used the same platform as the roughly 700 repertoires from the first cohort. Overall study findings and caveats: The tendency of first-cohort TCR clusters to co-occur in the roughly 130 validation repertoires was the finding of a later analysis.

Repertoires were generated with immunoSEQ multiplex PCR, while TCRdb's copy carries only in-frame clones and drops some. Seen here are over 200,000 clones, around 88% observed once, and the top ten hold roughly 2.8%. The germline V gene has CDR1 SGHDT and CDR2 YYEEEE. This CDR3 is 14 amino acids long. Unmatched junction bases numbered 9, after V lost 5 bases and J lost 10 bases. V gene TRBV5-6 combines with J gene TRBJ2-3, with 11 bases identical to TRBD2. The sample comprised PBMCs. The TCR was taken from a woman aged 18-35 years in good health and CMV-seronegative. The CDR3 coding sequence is TGTGCCAGCAGATTAGCGGGAGGGCCGATGGCGCAGTATTTT. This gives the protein CASRLAGGPMAQYF.